The 28 T cell receptor beta chains below were found in one sample sequenced in a study of OX40 agonist ivuxolimab in advanced cancers. Here immunoSEQ multiplex PCR was the method, and the copy in TCRdb shows in-frame clones only, minus some. Seen here are 51,000 or so clones, about four fifths observed once, and the top ten hold about 1.9%. The sequenced sample was CD4+ or CD8+ T cells sorted from blood, obtained in a trial of the OX40 agonist ivuxolimab. The origin of the receptors is an adult with an advanced solid tumor such as melanoma, head and neck, liver or kidney cancer.

V and J are TRBV19 and TRBJ1-6; 7 nucleotides match TRBD1. This CDR3 has 15 amino acids. With V trimmed by 1 base and J by 5 bases, 2 bases remained unmatched. CDR1 is LNHDA, CDR2 SQIVND, per germline (reference sequence). The CDR3: CASSIGGTDNSPLHF. CDR3 sequence (DNA): TGTGCCAGTAGTATAGGAGGGACAGATAATTCACCCCTCCACTTT.

This chain connects TRBV11-1 to TRBJ1-1; D gene unclear. CDR1 SGHAT and CDR2 FQDESV come from the germline V gene (reference sequence). This CDR3 is built from 12 residues. CDR3 DNA sequence: TGTGCTTCGCGGCAGCAGAACACTGAAGCTTTCTTT. This translates into CASRQQNTEAFF. Based on the CDR3 plus reference TRBV11-1 and TRBJ1-1, the full variable domain is EAEVAQSPRYKITEKSQAVAFWCDPISGHATLYWYRQILGQGPELLVQFQDESVVDDSQLPKDRFSAERLKGVDSTLKIQPAELGDSAMYLCASRQQNTEAFFGQGTRLTVV.

This chain connects TRBV11-3 to TRBJ2-1; 8 nucleotides line up with TRBD1. This CDR3 is built from 17 residues. Germline CDR1 is SGHNT and CDR2 is YENEEA. Trimming removed 7 bases from V and 9 bases from J; junction bases left unmatched: 20. The CDR3 here is CASIYRGSKQGKSEQFF. CDR3 sequence (DNA): TGTGCCAGCATCTACAGGGGGTCGAAACAGGGAAAAAGTGAGCAGTTCTTC.

The V and J genes are TRBV7-2 and TRBJ2-5; D remains unclear. The ends were cut back, 1 base at V and 7 bases at J, with 13 bases in the middle. Germline lookup yields CDR1 SGHTA and CDR2 FQGNSA. This CDR3 has 14 residues. The CDR3 coding sequence is TGTGCCAGCAGCTTAGAGGCAGGTTGGGGGACCCAGTACTTC. Translated: CASSLEAGWGTQYF. The full variable domain, its missing parts supplied by reference TRBV7-2 and TRBJ2-5, is GAGVSQSPSNKVTEKGKDVELRCDPISGHTALYWYRQSLGQGLEFLIYFQGNSAPDKSGLPSDRFSAERTGGSVSTLTIQRTQQEDSAVYLCASSLEAGWGTQYFGPGTRLLVL.

The V call is TRBV7-2, the J call TRBJ1-6; D call uncertain. Germline V gene sequence: CDR1 SGHTA, CDR2 FQGNSA. The CDR3 contains 14 residues. V lost 5 bases, J lost 0 bases, and 5 bases lay in between. CDR3 in amino acids: CASSTSSYNSPLHF. The CDR3 bases are TGTGCCAGCAGCACAAGCTCCTATAATTCACCCCTCCACTTT.

This clone was seen only a few times. This sequence joins TRBV28 and TRBJ1-1, with no clear D. V was clipped by 2 bases and J by 1 base, with 2 bases between them. From germline, CDR1 is MDHEN and CDR2 SYDVKM. The CDR3 is 12 residues long. DNA of the CDR3: TGTGCCAGCAGTTTAAGGAACACTGAAGCTTTCTTT. Translated: CASSLRNTEAFF.

CDR3 DNA: TGTGCCAGCAGACGGGGACAGACGAACACTGAAGCTTTCTTT. Translating gives CASRRGQTNTEAFF. This chain uses TRBV28 with TRBJ1-1; 7 bases fit TRBD1. This CDR3 region has 14 residues. Trimming removed 6 bases from V and 1 base from J; junction bases left unmatched: 5. Germline assignment: CDR1 MDHEN and CDR2 SYDVKM. Drawing the rest from reference TRBV28 and TRBJ1-1, the complete variable domain is DVKVTQSSRYLVKRTGEKVFLECVQDMDHENMFWYRQDPGLGLRLIYFSYDVKMKEKGDIPEGYSVSREKKERFSLILESASTNQTSMYLCASRRGQTNTEAFFGQGTRLTVV.

The chain links TRBV7-2 to TRBJ1-5; no clear D gene. The CDR3 consists of 12 residues. Germline V CDR1 and CDR2: SGHTA, FQGNSA. Trimming took off 1 base at V and 6 bases at J, with 4 bases between the two ends. The CDR3 here is CASSLGGQPQHF. For the CDR3, the DNA is TGTGCCAGCAGCTTAGGAGGTCAGCCCCAGCATTTT. Using reference TRBV7-2 and TRBJ1-5 for the parts outside the CDR3, the full variable domain is GAGVSQSPSNKVTEKGKDVELRCDPISGHTALYWYRQSLGQGLEFLIYFQGNSAPDKSGLPSDRFSAERTGGSVSTLTIQRTQQEDSAVYLCASSLGGQPQHFGDGTRLSIL.

The chain joins TRBV7-6 to TRBJ2-7; D ambiguous. The CDR3 covers 14 residues. Trimming cost V 2 bases and J 3 bases, with 11 bases left between them. Germline V lookup: CDR1 SGHVS, CDR2 FNYEAQ. Written as DNA, the CDR3 is TGTGCCAGCAGCTTAATGACCCTCAGCTACGAGCAGTACTTC. It encodes CASSLMTLSYEQYF. Full variable domain (remainder filled in from reference TRBV7-6 and TRBJ2-7): GAGVSQSPRYKVTKRGQDVALRCDPISGHVSLYWYRQALGQGPEFLTYFNYEAQQDKSGLPNDRFSAERPEGSISTLTIQRTEQRDSAMYRCASSLMTLSYEQYFGPGTRLTVT.

This chain uses TRBV7-3 with TRBJ2-2; the match to TRBD2 covers 11 bases. J lost 5 bases, V lost 5 bases, and 4 bases had no gene match. The CDR3 runs to 15 residues. Germline V gene data show CDR1 as SGHTA and CDR2 as FQGTGA. The CDR3 protein is CASSLIAGGTGELFF. In DNA, the CDR3 is TGTGCCAGCAGCCTCATAGCGGGAGGGACCGGGGAGCTGTTTTTT.

The chain uses TRBV5-1 and TRBJ2-7, with 7 bases aligning to TRBD1. The germline CDR1 and CDR2 sequences are SGHRS and YFSETQ. The CDR3 is 13 residues long. The V gene end was trimmed by 3 bases and the J gene end by 4 bases; junction bases not matched to a gene: 4. This chain's CDR3 is CASSSRQGYEQYF. CDR3 DNA sequence: TGCGCCAGCAGCTCCCGACAGGGTTACGAGCAGTACTTC. Full variable domain (remainder filled in from reference TRBV5-1 and TRBJ2-7): KAGVTQTPRYLIKTRGQQVTLSCSPISGHRSVSWYQQTPGQGLQFLFEYFSETQRNKGNFPGRFSGRQFSNSRSEMNVSTLELGDSALYLCASSSRQGYEQYFGPGTRLTVT.

The chain has TRBV5-1 and TRBJ2-7; 9 nucleotides line up with TRBD1. The V gene end was trimmed by 3 bases and the J gene end by 5 bases; junction bases not matched to a gene: 9. There are 15 residues in the CDR3. The germline CDR1 and CDR2 sequences are SGHRS and YFSETQ. The CDR3 region has the DNA TGCGCCAGCAGCTGGGGGGACAGGGTTTCCCACGAGCAGTACTTC. Encoded protein: CASSWGDRVSHEQYF.

The chain is built from TRBV7-3 and TRBJ2-1, with TRBD1 identical over 8 bases. Germline CDR1 SGHTA, CDR2 FQGTGA. J lost 6 bases, V lost 5 bases, and 9 bases had no gene match. CDR3 length: 15 amino acids. This chain's CDR3 is CASSKRQGRSNEQFF. The CDR3, as DNA: TGTGCCAGCAGCAAACGACAGGGGAGGTCCAATGAGCAGTTCTTC.

This clone was recorded once. The gene calls are TRBV19 and TRBJ2-2, with no clear D. Germline V gene lookup returns CDR1 LNHDA and CDR2 SQIVND (reference sequence). Trimming cost V 1 base and J 1 base, with 4 bases left between them. The CDR3 runs 14 residues. The CDR3 DNA reads TGTGCCAGTAGTATAGCCCGGAACACCGGGGAGCTGTTTTTT. The encoded protein is CASSIARNTGELFF.

The chain couples TRBV4-3 to TRBJ2-2; 7 nucleotides align to TRBD1. V shed 6 bases, J shed 1 base, and the junction held 11 bases outside the gene matches. This CDR3 spans 17 amino acids. Germline CDR1 reads LGHNA; CDR2 reads YSLEER. The CDR3 protein is CASSEGWGQLNTGELFF. In DNA form, the CDR3 reads TGCGCCAGCAGTGAAGGCTGGGGACAGTTGAACACCGGGGAGCTGTTTTTT.

The rearrangement links TRBV7-3 to TRBJ2-7, with 12 bases that match TRBD2. V gave up 8 bases and J gave up 2 bases; unmatched junction bases: 1. This CDR3 comprises 13 residues. From germline, CDR1 is SGHTA and CDR2 FQGTGA. CDR3 DNA sequence: TGTGCCAGCTCTAGCGGGGGGGCCTACGAGCAGTACTTC. It codes for CASSSGGAYEQYF.

This clone was observed once. The chain recombines TRBV7-9 with TRBJ1-1; unclear D gene. V gave up 8 bases and J gave up 0 bases, with 10 bases separating them. This CDR3 has 13 residues. Germline V gene sequence: CDR1 SEHNR, CDR2 FQNEAQ (reference sequence). CDR3 sequence (DNA): TGTGCCAGCGGGAAGACGGTGAACACTGAAGCTTTCTTT. It is translated as CASGKTVNTEAFF.

This chain uses TRBV5-4 with TRBJ2-6; D ambiguous. CDR3 length: 15 residues. V lost 0 bases, J lost 2 bases, and 6 bases lay in between. Germline V lookup: CDR1 SGHNT, CDR2 YYREEE (reference sequence). CDR3 nucleotides: TGTGCCAGCAGCTTGGCCGCGACTGGGGCCAACGTCCTGACTTTC. Its protein product is CASSLAATGANVLTF.

The chain couples TRBV6-5 to TRBJ1-2; D ambiguous. The CDR3 loop spans 12 amino acids. V lost 4 bases and J 10 bases, leaving 13 bases between the germline ends. Germline assignment: CDR1 MNHEY and CDR2 SVGAGI. Here the CDR3 reads CASSLRRGPYTF. DNA of the CDR3: TGTGCCAGCAGTTTACGTCGCGGGCCCTACACCTTC.

This clone was recorded once. V and J are TRBV5-1 and TRBJ2-1, with TRBD1 matching 12 bases. The CDR3 spans 13 residues. CDR1 and CDR2 from the germline V gene are SGHRS and YFSETQ. V was clipped by 5 bases and J by 12 bases; unmatched bases: 6. In DNA, the CDR3 is TGCGCCAGCAGGGGACAGGGGGCCGGCGTGCAGTTCTTC. This sequence encodes CASRGQGAGVQFF.

This chain links TRBV5-8 with TRBJ2-3; possibly TRBD2 for D (5 bases). V was trimmed by 0 bases and J by 4 bases, leaving 9 bases between them. The CDR3 runs 14 residues. Germline values: CDR1 SGHTS, CDR2 YDEGEE. The CDR3 coding sequence is TGTGCCAGCAGCTTGGTTCCGGGATCAGATACGCAGTATTTT. It encodes CASSLVPGSDTQYF.

This rearrangement joins TRBV6-6 to TRBJ1-1; the D gene is possibly TRBD1 (6 bases). V was pared by 5 bases and J by 1 base, with 11 bases between. The CDR3 sequence is 14 residues long. CDR1 and CDR2 (germline): MNHNY, SVGAGI (reference sequence). CDR3 sequence: CASSADRRNTEAFF. DNA for the CDR3: TGTGCCAGCAGTGCCGACAGGAGGAACACTGAAGCTTTCTTT.

CDR3 in amino acids: CAISEPANLNGANVLTF. As DNA, the CDR3 is TGTGCCATCAGTGAGCCGGCCAACCTCAATGGGGCCAACGTCCTGACTTTC. The V call is TRBV10-3, the J call TRBJ2-6, with unresolved D. The CDR3 sequence is 17 residues long. Trimming cost V 2 bases and J 3 bases, with 14 bases left between them. The germline V gene encodes CDR1 ENHRY and CDR2 SYGVKD.

As concerns this clone: A read error may explain this, as a much larger clone is one base away. Other DNA sequences from this sample encode an identical CDR3 as well. The rearrangement links TRBV5-1 to TRBJ1-2; possibly TRBD1 for D (6 bases). The CDR3 has 15 amino acids. Trimming took off 0 bases at V and 4 bases at J, with 13 bases between the two ends. Looked up from germline, CDR1 is SGHRS and CDR2 is YFSETQ. The CDR3 loop reads CASSLGVGGAYGYTF. DNA for the CDR3: TGCGCCAGCAGCTTGGGGGTGGGGGGCGCCTATGGCTACACCTTC.

This chain uses TRBV19 with TRBJ2-7; D is uncertain. The CDR3 runs to 13 residues. Germline CDR1 is LNHDA and CDR2 is SQIVND (reference sequence). V was trimmed by 3 bases and J by 5 bases, leaving 11 bases between them. The CDR3 bases are TGTGCCAGTAGTATGGAAGGTGGGAACGAGCAGTACTTC. Its protein product is CASSMEGGNEQYF.

This clone has just one count. This sequence joins TRBV4-3 and TRBJ1-4; D not resolved. The germline V gene has CDR1 LGHNA and CDR2 YSLEER. This CDR3 contains 16 residues. Trimming pared 3 bases from V and 0 bases from J, leaving 11 bases between. The DNA of the CDR3 is TGCGCCAGCAGCCAGTCCTCCAGTGCAACTAATGAAAAACTGTTTTTT. This translates into CASSQSSSATNEKLFF.

The V call is TRBV4-1, the J call TRBJ1-1; D possibly corresponds to TRBD1 (5 bases). V was clipped by 0 bases and J by 0 bases, with 14 bases between them. Germline CDR1 is MGHRA and CDR2 is YSYEKL. CDR3 length equals 17 residues. As DNA, the CDR3 is TGCGCCAGCAGCCAAGATTTGGGGGGGTTGATGAACACTGAAGCTTTCTTT. Amino acids: CASSQDLGGLMNTEAFF.

The chain has TRBV6-1 and TRBJ2-7, with no clear D. Germline lookup yields CDR1 MNHNS and CDR2 SASEGT. The CDR3 length is 12 residues. Trimming shortened V by 5 bases and J by 3 bases, and 8 bases separated the two germline ends. CDR3 in amino acids: CASSLLGYEQYF. Here the CDR3 DNA reads TGTGCCAGCAGTCTCCTGGGCTACGAGCAGTACTTC.